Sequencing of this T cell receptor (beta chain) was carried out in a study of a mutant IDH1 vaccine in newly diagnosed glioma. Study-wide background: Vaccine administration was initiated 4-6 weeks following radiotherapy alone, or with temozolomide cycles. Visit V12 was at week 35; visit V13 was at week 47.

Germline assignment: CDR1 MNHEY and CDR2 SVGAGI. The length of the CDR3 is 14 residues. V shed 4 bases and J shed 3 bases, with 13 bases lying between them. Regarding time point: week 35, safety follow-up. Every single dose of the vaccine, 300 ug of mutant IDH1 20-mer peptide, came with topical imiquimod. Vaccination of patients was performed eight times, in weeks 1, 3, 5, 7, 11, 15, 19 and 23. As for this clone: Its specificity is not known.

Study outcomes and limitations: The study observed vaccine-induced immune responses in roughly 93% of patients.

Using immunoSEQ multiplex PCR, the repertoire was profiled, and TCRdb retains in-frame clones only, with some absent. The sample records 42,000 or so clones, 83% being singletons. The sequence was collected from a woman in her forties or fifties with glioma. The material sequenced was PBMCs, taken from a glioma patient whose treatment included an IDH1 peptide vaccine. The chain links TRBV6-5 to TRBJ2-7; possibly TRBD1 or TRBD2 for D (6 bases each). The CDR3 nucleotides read TGTGCCAGCAGTTTTGGAGGGGGGATCTACGAGCAGTACTTC. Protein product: CASSFGGGIYEQYF.